This T cell receptor beta chain was documented in a study of T cells in Graves' hyperthyroidism and ophthalmopathy. Study details: Staff took peripheral blood when the initial diagnosis was made, before any treatment began.

This CDR3 contains 17 residues. The junction had 9 bases not matched to a gene; V was cut back by 5 bases and J by 2 bases. Of note for this clonotype: Its antigen is still unknown.

Notes on the study in general: Separation of ophthalmopathy from stable hyperthyroidism was achieved by a 13 V-J model.

Exclusion of patients followed from uncontrolled infection, other autoimmune disease, pregnancy or lactation. The sample of blood was obtained at first hyperthyroidism diagnosis (before any ophthalmopathy symptoms). TCR beta CDR3 sequences were amplified from RNA transcripts. TCR CDR3 underwent first-round RT-PCR with the HTBI primer set. Via MiXCR, TCRdb re-called the multiplex PCR reads, giving one row per CDR3 protein. The sample lists over 700,000 distinct CDR3 sequences, around 19% seen once, with approximately 16% in the top ten. The sequenced material came from blood. The chain combines TRBV12-3 or TRBV12-4 with TRBJ2-3; 11 bases fit TRBD2. The sequence was obtained from a woman between 50 and 59 years old with Graves' hyperthyroidism that later progressed to Graves' ophthalmopathy. The CDR3 here is CASSTTSGGQYTDTQYF. The CDR3, as DNA: TGTGCCAGCAGTACCACTAGCGGGGGACAATACACAGATACGCAGTATTTT.